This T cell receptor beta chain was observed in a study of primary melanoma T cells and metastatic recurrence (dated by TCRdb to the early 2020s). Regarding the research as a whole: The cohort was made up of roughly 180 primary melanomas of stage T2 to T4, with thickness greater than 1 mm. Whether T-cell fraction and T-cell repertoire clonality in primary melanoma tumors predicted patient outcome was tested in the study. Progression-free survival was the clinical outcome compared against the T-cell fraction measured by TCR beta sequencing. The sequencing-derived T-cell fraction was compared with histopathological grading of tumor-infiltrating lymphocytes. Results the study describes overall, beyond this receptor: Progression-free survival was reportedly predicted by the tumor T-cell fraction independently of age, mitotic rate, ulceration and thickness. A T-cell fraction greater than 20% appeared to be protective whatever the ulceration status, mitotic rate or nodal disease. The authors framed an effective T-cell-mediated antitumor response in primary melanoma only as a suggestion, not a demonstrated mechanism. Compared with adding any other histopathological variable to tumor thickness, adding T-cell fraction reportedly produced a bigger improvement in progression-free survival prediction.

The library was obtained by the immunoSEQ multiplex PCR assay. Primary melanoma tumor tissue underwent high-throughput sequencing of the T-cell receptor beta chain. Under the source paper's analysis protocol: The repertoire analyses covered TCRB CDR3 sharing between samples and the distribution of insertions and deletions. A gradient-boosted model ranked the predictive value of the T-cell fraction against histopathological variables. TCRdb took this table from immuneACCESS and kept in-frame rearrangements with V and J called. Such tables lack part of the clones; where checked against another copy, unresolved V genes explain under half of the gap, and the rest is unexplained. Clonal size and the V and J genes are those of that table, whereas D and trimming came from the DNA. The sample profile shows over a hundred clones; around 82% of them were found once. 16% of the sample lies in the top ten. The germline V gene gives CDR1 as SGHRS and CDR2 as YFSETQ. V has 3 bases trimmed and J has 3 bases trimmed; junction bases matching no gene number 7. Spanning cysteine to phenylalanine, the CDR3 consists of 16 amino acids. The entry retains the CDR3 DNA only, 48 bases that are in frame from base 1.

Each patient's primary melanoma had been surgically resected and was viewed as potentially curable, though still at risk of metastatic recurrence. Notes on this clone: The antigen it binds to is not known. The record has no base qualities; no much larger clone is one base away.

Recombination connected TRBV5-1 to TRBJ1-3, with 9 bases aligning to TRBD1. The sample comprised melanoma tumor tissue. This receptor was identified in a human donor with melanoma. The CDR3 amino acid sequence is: CASSSTGTGIGNTIYF. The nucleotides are TGCGCCAGCAGCTCGACCGGGACAGGGATTGGAAACACCATATATTTT.